The clone carrying this TCR beta chain has just one count. The sample belongs to a study of blood T cell repertoires in COVID-19. Across the whole study: PBMCs, B-cell-depleted T cells, or T cells were the source of the cDNA or gDNA that made up the material.

The CDR3 extends over 13 amino acids. The ends lost 1 base at V and 8 bases at J; junction bases unmatched: 3. In germline, CDR1 is LGHNA, CDR2 YSLEER. Original processing notes: How many nucleated cells were present was estimated from reference gene primer amplification. Clones were read by immunoSEQ multiplex PCR, and TCRdb kept only the in-frame ones, dropping some. V, J and clone size reflect that table, while D and trimming were determined from the DNA. The sample gives about 250,000 clones, 70% to 90% of which show up once; around 3% is in the top ten. Source material: peripheral blood. The genes are TRBV4-3 and TRBJ1-2; 8 nucleotides align to TRBD1. The TCR was taken from a man aged 18 to 35 with active or convalescent COVID-19. The CDR3 protein is CASSQATGDGYTF. CDR3 nucleotide sequence: TGCGCCAGCAGCCAAGCGACAGGGGACGGCTACACCTTC.